This T cell receptor beta chain stems from a study of blood T cell repertoires in COVID-19. Study information: The analysed material was cDNA or gDNA that came from T cells, B-cell-depleted T cells, or PBMCs.

Per the original methods: Amplification from reference gene primers served as the basis for estimated nucleated cell counts. Data came from immunoSEQ multiplex PCR; TCRdb stores just in-frame clones and leaves some out. The V and J calls and clone size come from that table; D and trimming were worked out from the DNA. In the table there are hundreds of thousands of clones, approximately 85% of which are singletons. Remarks on this clone: A junction boundary mismatches the germline segment, possibly from a read error.

The sequencing sample was made of peripheral blood. This TCR came from a man between 45 and 60 years old with active or convalescent COVID-19.

The CDR3 here is CAWRVQGWETEAFF. The DNA of the CDR3 is TGTGCCTGGCGTGTACAGGGATGGGAGACTGAAGCTTTCTTT. The rearrangement links TRBV30 to TRBJ1-1; maybe TRBD1 (6 bases). Per the germline V gene, CDR1 is GTSNPN and CDR2 is SVGIG (reference sequence). The CDR3 has 14 residues.